The 8 T cell receptor beta chains below were found in one sample sequenced in a study of PD-1 blockade in classical Hodgkin lymphoma. The repertoire was sequenced with immunoSEQ multiplex PCR; TCRdb's copy has only in-frame clones and lacks some. The sample holds fewer than 45,000 clones; 76% are singletons and the top ten take approximately 10%. Brentuximab vedotin exposure varied among the patients, all of whom had relapsed after autologous stem cell transplantation. The sequencing here drew on peripheral blood mononuclear cells (PBMCs), taken at baseline. These receptors all come from a human donor with classical Hodgkin lymphoma.

The chain uses TRBV19 and TRBJ2-5; the match to TRBD1 covers 7 bases. V shed 8 bases, J shed 5 bases, and the junction held 5 bases outside the gene matches. The CDR3 consists of 12 residues. CDR1 and CDR2 from the germline V gene are LNHDA and SQIVND (reference sequence). CDR3 loop: CASRQGTETQYF. For the CDR3, the DNA is TGTGCCAGTCGACAGGGCACGGAGACCCAGTACTTC. The whole variable domain, remainder taken from reference TRBV19 and TRBJ2-5, is DGGITQSPKYLFRKEGQNVTLSCEQNLNHDAMYWYRQDPGQGLRLIYYSQIVNDFQKGDIAEGYSVSREKKESFPLTVTSAQKNPTAFYLCASRQGTETQYFGPGTRLLVL.

V and J are TRBV7-9 and TRBJ2-2; 7 positions agree with TRBD2. The CDR3 extends over 15 amino acids. Germline assignment: CDR1 SEHNR and CDR2 FQNEAQ (reference sequence). The junction had 8 bases not matched to a gene; V was cut back by 5 bases and J by 5 bases. CDR3 nucleotide sequence: TGTGCCAGCAGCCCTGGGCGTAGCGGGACCGGGGAGCTGTTTTTT. Protein sequence: CASSPGRSGTGELFF.

V is TRBV7-2 and J is TRBJ2-1; D unclear. Trimming left V 3 bases short and J 10 bases short, with 13 bases between. The CDR3 contains 13 residues. Germline V CDR1 and CDR2: SGHTA, FQGNSA. This CDR3 reads CASSFGLRPEQFF. CDR3 bases: TGTGCCAGCAGCTTCGGCCTGCGACCAGAGCAGTTCTTC.

V gene TRBV5-1 combines with J gene TRBJ2-3, with a weak D call TRBD1 (6 bases). Germline assignment: CDR1 SGHRS and CDR2 YFSETQ. This CDR3 spans 14 amino acids. V lost 0 bases, J lost 4 bases, and 9 bases lay in between. CDR3: CASSLDGGADTQYF. DNA of the CDR3: TGCGCCAGCAGCTTGGATGGGGGCGCAGATACGCAGTATTTT.

The chain links TRBV12-5 to TRBJ2-1; 7 bases line up with TRBD2. This CDR3 comprises 18 residues. Germline CDR1 LGHNT, CDR2 FRNRAP. The junction had 13 bases not matched to a gene; V was cut back by 1 base and J by 4 bases. The CDR3 sequence: CASGLGSWVGSGYNEQFF. The CDR3 DNA reads as TGTGCTAGTGGTTTGGGATCCTGGGTAGGTAGCGGGTACAATGAGCAGTTCTTC.

This clone came up many times. The chain employs TRBV6-5 and TRBJ2-1; the D is unclear. The CDR3 covers 12 residues. V lost 2 bases and J 8 bases, leaving 7 bases between the germline ends. CDR1 MNHEY and CDR2 SVGAGI come from the germline V gene. Here the CDR3 DNA reads TGTGCCAGCAGTTACACTCGGGATGAGCAGTTCTTC. It is translated as CASSYTRDEQFF.

The chain has TRBV5-1 and TRBJ1-6; 7 bases align to TRBD1. CDR1 SGHRS and CDR2 YFSETQ come from the germline V gene. The CDR3 extends over 17 amino acids. V gave up 4 bases and J gave up 0 bases; unmatched junction bases: 7. CDR3 DNA: TGCGCCAGCAGCCCGGACAGGCTTGGCTCCTATAATTCACCCCTCCACTTT. Encoded protein: CASSPDRLGSYNSPLHF.

This clone was detected only once. The V call is TRBV21-1, the J call TRBJ2-3. TRBV21-1 is a known pseudogene. This CDR3 region has 15 residues. CDR3 sequence: CASSKDPSRTDTQYF. CDR3 nucleotides: TGTGCCAGCAGCAAAGATCCCAGCCGCACAGATACGCAGTATTTT.